This entry concerns a single T cell receptor (beta chain). Its target antigen remains unknown. There are no base qualities to consult, and no much larger clone falls within one base. The data are from a study of prognosis after radiotherapy for stage I lung cancer (dated by TCRdb to about 2021). With regard to the full study: Over 15 stage I NSCLC patients were enrolled in Nanjing, China, between early 2018 and early 2019. In fourteen patients the disease was a newly diagnosed primary stage I lung tumor, whereas roughly 5 had oligometastatic NSCLC following surgical resection of the primary tumor. Every patient was regarded as medically inoperable, because of comorbidities in around eleven cases and refusal of surgery in more than 5 cases. The cohort comprised 13 men and a handful of women with a median age of around 70 years, ranging from roughly 53 to 84 years. Under 15 patients had adenocarcinoma and about seven had squamous cell carcinoma as the tumor histology. SBRT was delivered in 3 to 5 fractions with a biologically effective dose of at least 100 Gy, and image-guided IMRT or VMAT was used for delivery. In every patient, SBRT was given without any concurrent therapy. After SBRT, distant metastases developed in about 20% of the 19 patients at a median of 7 months, while the remaining 15 patients had no significant progression. This study profiled peripheral blood TCR beta repertoires from stage I NSCLC patients before and after stereotactic body radiotherapy and linked the repertoires to distant failure. A total of about 40 blood samples from around 19 patients were sequenced, with one sample obtained before and one obtained after SBRT for each patient.

Measured from the cysteine to the phenylalanine, the CDR3 is 12 residues long. Here the CDR3 DNA is all that survives: 36 bases in frame from base 1. The trim is 3 bases for V and 10 bases for J, with a gap of 12 bases between the germline ends. A history of other malignancies or of prior chemotherapy or radiotherapy was absent in all patients, and node-negative disease was shown on CT and PET/CT in all patients. At each of two time points, around 6 milliliters of peripheral venous blood were collected into EDTA tubes. PBMCs were isolated by Ficoll-Paque Plus density-gradient centrifugation. Right after collection, samples were kept at -80 degrees C until analysis. The TCR beta CDR3 region was amplified from genomic DNA by two rounds of multiplex PCR. The first PCR round used primers specific to each TRBV and TRBJ gene, with sequences filed in Chinese patent CN105087789A. The second PCR round used universal primers. The Roche High Pure PCR Template Preparation Kit was used to extract genomic DNA from frozen PBMCs. The libraries underwent paired-end sequencing with 151 bp reads on an Illumina HiSeq 3000. Per the authors' processing: Raw reads lacking the multiplex PCR primer sequences were removed with CutAdapt. High-quality paired reads were merged into contigs with PEAR. MiXCR assigned TRB V, D and J gene segments to each contig by aligning to reference sequences. To remove sequencing errors, CDR3 sequences were clustered according to base quality and sequence similarity. Diversity was calculated as Shannon entropy divided by the natural log of the number of productive TCR sequences. Clonality was defined as one minus Shannon entropy divided by the natural log of the number of unique clonotypes. Using the Youden index from ROC curves, the researchers picked the repertoire-metric cut-offs for progression-free survival, and all analyses were carried out in R 3.5.3. The public reads were reprocessed in TCRdb via fastp at Q25 and MiXCR, keeping in-frame beta chains. Rows matching on CDR3 protein sequence are summarized as one entry with the most common DNA and genes. The V and J calls come from TCRdb's annotation, not from the publication. Within this sample are roughly 26,000 distinct CDR3 sequences, with about 30% of them counted one time only. Roughly 35% of the sample rests with the top ten.

Results and caveats for the whole study, not just this receptor: Differences by metastasis status were reportedly seen in TRBV and TRBJ usage frequencies, involving two V genes at baseline and, after SBRT, eight to ten V genes and two J genes. Post-SBRT Shannon entropy and its change from baseline were lower in patients who developed distant metastases; baseline Shannon entropy was not associated with metastases. All reported P values were unadjusted for multiple comparisons. The study was limited by the small cohort and short follow-up, and independent validation of the study findings is required. Tumor specificity of expanded TCR clones was not determined. After SBRT, the number of unique TCR clones decreased (median around 10,000 before versus some 6,900 after; Wilcoxon paired P=0.011).

The TCR sequence derives from a donor aged 50 or older with non-small cell lung cancer. The sample here was PBMCs, taken before or after stereotactic body radiation therapy (not recorded which). This receptor chain uses TRBV12-3 or TRBV12-4 and TRBJ1-2; the D gene identity is not certain. CDR3 loop: CASSFQPGAYTF. The DNA is as follows: TGTGCCAGCAGTTTTCAGCCAGGAGCCTACACCTTC.